The 26 T cell receptor beta chains presented below share a single source sample, sequenced in a study of blood T cells in healthy people across ages. A sample-barcoded 5' primer and a J-beta primer mix were used in a second PCR of about 6 to 11 cycles. TCRdb reprocessed the 5' RACE reads via MiXCR and lists one record per CDR3 protein. Here the sample spans 1.5 million to 2 million distinct CDR3 sequences, about two fifths being singletons. Source material: blood. These receptors all come from a human donor in good health.

This clonotype was seen a few times. The rearrangement joins TRBV6-2 or TRBV6-3 to TRBJ2-7, with 12 bases identical to TRBD2. The CDR3 length is 17 residues. CDR1 and CDR2 from the germline V gene are MNHEY and SVGEGT. V lost 6 bases to trimming and J lost 2 bases; unmatched junction nucleotides: 11. The CDR3 DNA follows: TGTGCCAGCAGCCCACTTCGGACTAGCGGGACCACCTACGAGCAGTACTTC. It encodes CASSPLRTSGTTYEQYF.

A few counts support this clonotype. This rearrangement joins TRBV12-3 or TRBV12-4 to TRBJ1-5; D uncertain. The V gene lost 3 bases and the J gene lost 4 bases, with 10 bases spanning the gap. The CDR3 runs 14 residues. The CDR3 bases are TGTGCCAGCAGTTTCGGAACAGCTAATCAGCCCCAGCATTTT. Translating gives CASSFGTANQPQHF.

The chain employs TRBV15 and TRBJ1-2, with a possible D match to TRBD1 (5 bases). Germline loops: CDR1 LNHNV, CDR2 YYDKDF (reference sequence). This CDR3 region has 15 residues. V lost 0 bases and J 13 bases, leaving 21 bases between the germline ends. This CDR3 reads CATSRDQVDIGSCTF. CDR3 nucleotide sequence: TGTGCCACCAGCAGAGATCAGGTGGACATTGGGAGCTGCACCTTC.

The chain is built from TRBV12-3 or TRBV12-4 and TRBJ2-3; TRBD1 agrees at 10 bases. V shed 3 bases, J shed 13 bases, and the junction held 13 bases outside the gene matches. This CDR3 has 15 residues. The CDR3 sequence: CASSFPGTGDQVKYF. The CDR3 nucleotides read TGTGCCAGCAGTTTCCCCGGGACAGGGGACCAGGTCAAGTATTTT.

V gene TRBV2 combines with J gene TRBJ1-3; D call uncertain. Germline values: CDR1 SNHLY, CDR2 FYNNEI. Between the trimmed V and J ends, which lost 5 bases and 7 bases, there was a span of 15 bases. The CDR3 is 14 residues long. For the CDR3, the DNA is TGTGCCAGCAGTCCGGGCCCTGGGTGGAACACCATATATTTT. It translates to CASSPGPGWNTIYF.

This clonotype was counted only a few times. The gene calls are TRBV7-8 and TRBJ2-1; 13 nucleotides align to TRBD2. The CDR3 runs 15 residues. The germline V gene encodes CDR1 SGHVS and CDR2 FQNEAQ. The junction had 5 bases not matched to a gene; V was cut back by 4 bases and J by 8 bases. The CDR3 sequence is CASSSLGLAGDEQFF. The CDR3 DNA reads as TGTGCCAGCAGCTCCTTAGGACTAGCGGGGGATGAGCAGTTCTTC.

Comment on this clonotype: A junction end diverges from the germline sequence, so it may reflect a read error. The V and J genes are TRBV6-6 and TRBJ2-3; D remains ambiguous. Germline assignment: CDR1 MNHNY and CDR2 SVGAGI (reference sequence). CDR3 length: 16 amino acids. The chain's CDR3 is CASSYGRYDRTDTQCF. In DNA form, the CDR3 reads TGTGCCAGCAGTTACGGCCGCTACGACCGCACAGATACGCAGTGTTTT.

This clonotype was seen more than once but under ten times. This chain connects TRBV3-1 to TRBJ2-5; TRBD1 agrees at 8 bases. Germline V gene lookup returns CDR1 LGHDT and CDR2 YNNKEL (reference sequence). V lost 4 bases to trimming and J lost 1 base; unmatched junction nucleotides: 8. CDR3 length: 16 amino acids. CDR3 nucleotide sequence: TGTGCCAGCAGCCCCCGGGACAGGCGGTTCCAAGAGACCCAGTACTTC. This codes for CASSPRDRRFQETQYF.

This clonotype was seen only a few times. The chain carries TRBV29-1 and TRBJ1-2, with D hard to call. Germline loops: CDR1 SQVTM, CDR2 ANQGSEA. The CDR3 length is 14 residues. V lost 4 bases, J lost 0 bases, and 12 bases lay in between. The CDR3 region has the DNA TGCAGCGTTGTTGGGCAGGCTACTAACTATGGCTACACCTTC. Translating it yields CSVVGQATNYGYTF.

This clonotype was detected a few times. The CDR3 spells CASSLLGAGSTYEQYF. The DNA of the CDR3 is TGTGCCAGCAGTTTATTAGGGGCAGGGAGCACCTACGAGCAGTACTTC. The V and J genes are TRBV28 and TRBJ2-7; D tentatively fits TRBD1 or TRBD2 (5 bases each). V gave up 1 base and J gave up 2 bases, with 15 bases separating them. Per germline, CDR1 MDHEN and CDR2 SYDVKM. The CDR3 consists of 16 residues.

The chain carries TRBV29-1 and TRBJ2-7; D may be TRBD1 (6 bases). CDR1 SQVTM and CDR2 ANQGSEA come from the germline V gene. The CDR3 covers 13 residues. CDR3 sequence reads: CSSRDTGSYEQYF. In DNA form, the CDR3 reads TGCAGTAGCCGGGACACCGGCTCCTACGAGCAGTACTTC.

This clonotype was detected a few times. The rearrangement uses TRBV3-1 and TRBJ2-7; unclear D gene. Germline loops: CDR1 LGHDT, CDR2 YNNKEL (reference sequence). There are 11 residues in the CDR3. V lost 2 bases and J 7 bases, leaving 6 bases between the germline ends. The CDR3 spells CASSQWNEQYF. The CDR3 region has the DNA TGTGCCAGCAGCCAATGGAATGAGCAGTACTTC.

This sequence joins TRBV3-1 and TRBJ2-1, with a tentative D call TRBD2 (5 bases). The CDR3 extends over 17 amino acids. V was clipped by 3 bases and J by 0 bases, with 15 bases between them. CDR1 is LGHDT and CDR2 is YNNKEL in the germline V gene (reference sequence). CDR3 sequence: CASSQDAGASSYNEQFF. CDR3 DNA sequence: TGTGCCAGCAGCCAGGACGCGGGCGCCAGCTCCTACAATGAGCAGTTCTTC.

The rearrangement links TRBV19 to TRBJ2-4, with D possibly called TRBD1 or TRBD2 (6 bases each). With the DNA end fitting TRBJ2-7 better, the J assignment may be wrong. Germline values: CDR1 LNHDA, CDR2 SQIVND (reference sequence). The length of the CDR3 is 15 residues. The CDR3 loop reads CASSIGGTPGYEQYF. The CDR3 region has the DNA TGTGCCAGTAGTATTGGGGGGACACCAGGGTACGAGCAGTACTTC.

Only a few counts were recorded for this clonotype. The rearrangement uses TRBV7-3 and TRBJ1-5; tentative D call: TRBD1 (5 bases). Germline lookup yields CDR1 SGHTA and CDR2 FQGTGA. The CDR3 loop spans 15 amino acids. Trimming left V 1 base short and J 2 bases short, with 9 bases between. CDR3 nucleotides: TGTGCCAGCAGCTTAATCGGGGGGGGCAATCAGCCCCAGCATTTT. Residues: CASSLIGGGNQPQHF.

The gene calls are TRBV5-5 and TRBJ2-5; D is undetermined. Germline assignment: CDR1 SGHKS and CDR2 YYEKEE (reference sequence). The CDR3 contains 13 residues. The ends were cut back, 0 bases at V and 9 bases at J, with 12 bases in the middle. CDR3 in amino acids: CASSLGPNQPQYF. CDR3 DNA: TGTGCCAGCAGCTTGGGGCCGAATCAGCCCCAGTACTTC.

This chain uses TRBV4-3 with TRBJ1-4; D is uncertain. The CDR3 has 17 residues. With 0 bases removed from V and 0 bases from J, the gap between germline ends came to 11 bases. From germline, CDR1 is LGHNA and CDR2 YSLEER. In DNA, the CDR3 is TGCGCCAGCAGCCAAGAATCCCAGAGGCCAACTAATGAAAAACTGTTTTTT. This sequence encodes CASSQESQRPTNEKLFF.

V gene TRBV6-2 or TRBV6-3 combines with J gene TRBJ2-1; weak D call: TRBD2 (6 bases). This CDR3 comprises 14 residues. The V end was cut by 0 bases, the J end by 4 bases, with 7 bases between. Germline V gives CDR1 MNHEY, CDR2 SVGEGT. This CDR3 reads CASSYSGTYNEQFF. The CDR3 nucleotides read TGTGCCAGCAGTTACTCCGGGACTTACAATGAGCAGTTCTTC.

The chain couples TRBV6-2 or TRBV6-3 to TRBJ1-2; D ambiguous. The V gene lost 7 bases and the J gene lost 9 bases, with 15 bases spanning the gap. This CDR3 spans 12 amino acids. Per the germline V gene, CDR1 is MNHEY and CDR2 is SVGEGT. Here the CDR3 DNA reads TGTGCCAGCACGCGCGGGTTACGACGCTACACCTTC. This sequence encodes CASTRGLRRYTF.

Only a few counts were recorded for this clonotype. The chain uses TRBV4-2 and TRBJ1-1; tentative D call: TRBD1 (5 bases). CDR1 and CDR2 from the germline V gene are LGHNA and YNFKEQ. V lost 1 base, J lost 1 base, and 7 bases lay in between. This CDR3 region has 14 residues. CDR3 nucleotides: TGTGCCAGCAGCCAAGTCACAGGGAACACTGAAGCTTTCTTT. This codes for CASSQVTGNTEAFF.

This clonotype has at least ten counts. This chain joins TRBV14 and TRBJ2-7; 8 nucleotides line up with TRBD1. Germline V gene sequence: CDR1 SGHDN, CDR2 FVKESK. V lost 5 bases and J lost 9; bases outside the gene matches: 3. The CDR3 extends over 11 amino acids. CDR3 DNA sequence: TGTGCCAGCAGCACAGGGGGAGGGCAGTACTTC. It is translated as CASSTGGGQYF.

This chain uses TRBV7-9 with TRBJ2-3; 13 bases are a match to TRBD2. This CDR3 comprises 17 residues. Germline lookup yields CDR1 SEHNR and CDR2 FQNEAQ (reference sequence). The junction had 9 bases not matched to a gene; V was cut back by 7 bases and J by 2 bases. The CDR3 sequence is CASMGLAGLPPTDTQYF. The CDR3 nucleotides read TGTGCCAGCATGGGACTAGCGGGGCTACCCCCCACAGATACGCAGTATTTT. The entire variable domain, with the rest obtained from reference TRBV7-9 and TRBJ2-3, is as follows: DTGVSQNPRHKITKRGQNVTFRCDPISEHNRLYWYRQTLGQGPEFLTYFQNEAQLEKSRLLSDRFSAERPKGSFSTLEIQRTEQGDSAMYLCASMGLAGLPPTDTQYFGPGTRLTVL.

The J gene is TRBJ2-7, the V gene TRBV12-3 or TRBV12-4; D perhaps matches TRBD1 (6 bases). The CDR3 contains 14 residues. Deletions cut 7 bases from V and 0 bases from J, with 13 bases between. CDR3 DNA: TGTGCCAGCAAACCGGGACATAGCTCCTACGAGCAGTACTTC. This translates into CASKPGHSSYEQYF.

V gene TRBV3-1 combines with J gene TRBJ2-6; TRBD1 matches at 7 bases. Germline loops: CDR1 LGHDT, CDR2 YNNKEL (reference sequence). CDR3 length: 16 amino acids. After removal of 2 bases from V and 2 bases from J, the junction contained 3 bases not matched to a gene. The CDR3 DNA reads TGTGCCAGCAGCCAATCACAGGGGACTGGGGCCAACGTCCTGACTTTC. Its translation: CASSQSQGTGANVLTF.

The J gene is TRBJ2-1, the V gene TRBV10-3; D may be TRBD1 (5 bases). Germline V gives CDR1 ENHRY, CDR2 SYGVKD. The CDR3 is 18 residues long. Between the trimmed V and J ends, which lost 4 bases and 2 bases, there was a span of 21 bases. In nucleotides, the CDR3 is TGTGCCATCAGTGGGCTGGGTGGGATCGCAGGGACCTACAATGAGCAGTTCTTC. Translated: CAISGLGGIAGTYNEQFF.

The rearrangement uses TRBV6-2 or TRBV6-3 and TRBJ2-5; no definite D call. Looked up from germline, CDR1 is MNHEY and CDR2 is SVGEGT. Trimming cost V 2 bases and J 1 base, with 5 bases left between them. This CDR3 is built from 13 residues. The CDR3 spells CASSYLSQETQYF. DNA of the CDR3: TGTGCCAGCAGTTACCTGTCCCAAGAGACCCAGTACTTC.